This T cell receptor beta chain is from a study of blood T cells in healthy people across ages. Sample-barcoded 5' priming and a J-beta primer mix drove a second PCR of roughly 6 to 12 cycles. A single record per CDR3 protein comes from TCRdb applying MiXCR to the 5' RACE reads. The repertoire includes around 1.5 million distinct CDR3 sequences, almost 60% of them detected once, and 5% to 7% sits in the top ten. Study findings and constraints: Greater diversity and more naive CD4+ cells were seen in long-lived donors than in aged donors.

The CDR3 has 18 residues. The germline V gene has CDR1 WSHSY and CDR2 SAAADI. Trimming took 0 bases from V and 0 from J; bases not matched to a gene: 4. With respect to this clonotype: The target antigen is unknown.

This sequence joins TRBV10-2 and TRBJ2-7; 14 nucleotides agree with TRBD2. This TCR was sampled from a man aged 18 to 30 in good health. The sequenced sample was blood. This CDR3 reads CASSESGLAGDLSYEQYF. The CDR3 nucleotides are TGCGCCAGCAGTGAGTCGGGACTAGCGGGGGACCTCTCCTACGAGCAGTACTTC.